The sample holds one count of the clone carrying this T cell receptor (beta chain). This sample stems from a study of blood T cell repertoires in COVID-19. Study-wide background: In each case, the material was cDNA or gDNA derived from T cells, B-cell-depleted T cells, or PBMCs.

In terms of age and location, participants ranged from roughly 18 to 90 years and lived in around 22 US areas. The table came from immunoSEQ multiplex PCR; TCRdb's copy has only in-frame clones and leaves some out. This table holds some 400,000 clones, just under 90% found once. Sequencing was done on a sample of PBMCs or T cells enriched from blood (not recorded which). The source of this sequence is a woman aged 25 to 45 who had recovered from COVID-19.

CDR3 in amino acids: CASSLAAGTAYEQYF. CDR3 nucleotides: TGTGCCAGCAGCTTAGCTGCCGGGACAGCCTACGAGCAGTACTTC. The rearrangement links TRBV7-6 to TRBJ2-7, with TRBD1 matching 7 bases. J lost 2 bases, V lost 0 bases, and 4 bases had no gene match. The CDR3 extends over 15 amino acids. The germline gives CDR1 SGHVS, CDR2 FNYEAQ.